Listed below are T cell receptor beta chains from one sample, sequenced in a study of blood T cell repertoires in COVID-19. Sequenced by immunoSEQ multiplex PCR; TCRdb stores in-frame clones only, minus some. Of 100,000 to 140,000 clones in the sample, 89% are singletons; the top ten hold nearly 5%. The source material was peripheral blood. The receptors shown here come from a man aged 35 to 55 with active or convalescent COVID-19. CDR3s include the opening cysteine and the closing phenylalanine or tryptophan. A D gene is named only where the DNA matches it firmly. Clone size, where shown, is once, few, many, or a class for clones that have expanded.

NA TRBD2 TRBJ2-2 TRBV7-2 TGTGCCAGCAGCTTAGCATTTACTAGCGGAACGAACACCGGGGAGCTGTTTTTT CASSLAFTSGTNTGELFF
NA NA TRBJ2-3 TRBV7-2 TGTGCCAGCAGCGGAGGCTCTACCTCTGCAGATACGCAGTATTTT CASSGGSTSADTQYF
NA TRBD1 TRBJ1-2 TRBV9 TGTGCCAGCAGCCGCGGACAGGGCTCCTATGGCTACACCTTC CASSRGQGSYGYTF
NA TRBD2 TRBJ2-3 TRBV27 TGTGCCAGCAGTTTACGGCGGAGCGGGGCTAGCACAGATACGCAGTATTTT CASSLRRSGASTDTQYF
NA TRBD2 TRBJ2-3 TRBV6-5 TGTGCCAGCAGTTTACGGGAGGGGACAGATACGCAGTATTTT CASSLREGTDTQYF
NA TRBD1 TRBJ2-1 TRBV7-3 TGTGCCAGCAGCTTAGGGGACAGGGCCGATGAGCAGTTCTTC CASSLGDRADEQFF
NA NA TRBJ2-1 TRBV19 TGTGCCAGTAGTATGAATGAGCGGCCCTACGGGGAGCAGTTCTTC CASSMNERPYGEQFF
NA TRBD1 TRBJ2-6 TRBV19 TGTGCCAGTAGTATACTTAAGGGGGCGCGGTCTGGGGCCAACGTCCTGACTTTC CASSILKGARSGANVLTF
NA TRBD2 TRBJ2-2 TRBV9 TGTGCCAGCAGTGATCTGACTAGCGGGGTAGCGAACACCGGGGAGCTGTTTTTT CASSDLTSGVANTGELFF
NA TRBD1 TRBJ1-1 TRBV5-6 TGTGCCAGCAGCTCCAACAGGGGCCCCGACACTGAAGCTTTCTTT CASSSNRGPDTEAFF
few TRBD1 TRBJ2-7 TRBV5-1 TGCGCCAGCAGCTTGGGACAGGGGTACCTCGAGCAGTACTTC CASSLGQGYLEQYF
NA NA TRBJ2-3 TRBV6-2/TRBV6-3 TGTGCCAGCAGTTTTGGGACTAGCACAGATACGCAGTATTTT CASSFGTSTDTQYF
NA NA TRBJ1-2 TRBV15 TGTGCCACCAGCAGAGGTGATGGAGGGAACTATGGCTACACCTTC CATSRGDGGNYGYTF
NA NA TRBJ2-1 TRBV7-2 TGTGCCAGCAGCGCATCCCGGCGGGATGAGCAGTTCTTC CASSASRRDEQFF
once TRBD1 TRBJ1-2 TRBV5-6 TGTGCCAGCAGCTTGTATTGGGGACAGACTAACGGGACCTTC CASSLYWGQTNGTF
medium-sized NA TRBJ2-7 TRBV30 TGTGCCTGGAGTGTAGGGACTCGCTACGAGCAGTACTTC CAWSVGTRYEQYF
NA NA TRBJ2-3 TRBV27 TGTGCCAGCAGTTTCCTCCCGGGGTCGGGAAATACGCAGTATTTT CASSFLPGSGNTQYF
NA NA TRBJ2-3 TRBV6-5 TGTGCCAGCAGTTACCGTGCAGGAGATACGCAGTATTTT CASSYRAGDTQYF
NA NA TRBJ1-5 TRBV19 TGTGCCAGTAGTATATTGGGGCAGGTTCGTAGCAATCAGCCCCAGCATTTT CASSILGQVRSNQPQHF
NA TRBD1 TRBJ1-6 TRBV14 TGTGCCAGCAGCCTCGCCGGGACAGGGGGATCACCCCTCCACTTT CASSLAGTGGSPLHF
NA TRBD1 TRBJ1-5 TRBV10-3 TGTGCCATCACTATAGGGGGCAGTAGCAATCAGCCCCAGCATTTT CAITIGGSSNQPQHF
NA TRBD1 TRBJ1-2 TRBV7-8 TGTGCCAGCAGCTCGGGACAGACCTATGGCTACACCTTC CASSSGQTYGYTF
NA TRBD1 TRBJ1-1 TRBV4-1 TGCGCCAGCAGCCATGCCCCAGGGGGTTATGAGGCGTACACTGAAGCTTTCTTT CASSHAPGGYEAYTEAFF
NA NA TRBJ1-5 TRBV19 TGTGCCAGTAGTACGACCGAGGGGGATCCCCAGCATTTT CASSTTEGDPQHF